This T cell receptor (beta chain) was documented in a study of radiation and T cells in renal cell carcinoma. General study results and limits: No pretreatment tumor biopsies were available for baseline clonotypes.

A note on this clone: Antigen specificity is unknown.

Trimming left V 0 bases short and J 0 bases short, with 6 bases between. The CDR3 loop spans 16 amino acids. Germline V gene sequence: CDR1 MGHRA, CDR2 YSYEKL. The repertoire was sequenced with immunoSEQ multiplex PCR; TCRdb's copy has only in-frame clones and lacks some. Of about 130,000 clones in the sample, 88% were seen once. Specified time point: blood 2 weeks post-SBRT. Treatment indicated: 15 Gy SBRT to primary tumor, nephrectomy 4 weeks later. Serial blood draws occurred at baseline and 2 and 4 weeks post-SBRT. The J gene is TRBJ1-6, the V gene TRBV4-1; unclear D gene. The sequence was obtained from a woman in her 70s with renal cell carcinoma. The sequenced sample was blood, obtained from a patient whose treatment included radiotherapy and nephrectomy. CDR3 sequence: CASSQEQSSYNSPLHF. The CDR3 DNA reads TGCGCCAGCAGCCAAGAGCAGAGCTCCTATAATTCACCCCTCCACTTT.